These 18 T cell receptor beta chains were sequenced from one sample in a study of cytomegalovirus exposure and HLA in healthy donors. The primer mix had 60 Vbeta and 13 Jbeta primers. Sequencing was performed with immunoSEQ multiplex PCR; in TCRdb, only in-frame clones are kept and a portion is missing. Of about 160,000 clones listed, almost 80% are singletons. Sequenced sample: PBMCs. These receptors were collected from a woman between 50 and 59 years old in good health and CMV-seropositive.

The genes are TRBV4-3 and TRBJ2-2, with 10 bases matching TRBD2. The CDR3 runs to 16 residues. Germline CDR1 and CDR2: LGHNA and YSLEER. V dropped 0 bases and J dropped 4; count of bases not matched to a gene: 2. The CDR3 nucleotides are TGCGCCAGCAGCCAAGATCCTAGCGGGGGCACCGGGGAGCTGTTTTTT. It yields the protein CASSQDPSGGTGELFF.

The V call is TRBV7-2, the J call TRBJ2-1, with TRBD1 identical over 7 bases. Looked up from germline, CDR1 is SGHTA and CDR2 is FQGNSA. V trimming: 5 bases; J trimming: 5 bases; junction bases outside the gene matches: 9. The CDR3 is 15 amino acids. DNA for the CDR3: TGTGCCAGCAGCCCGACAGGGTGGGTAAACAATGAGCAGTTCTTC. This gives the protein CASSPTGWVNNEQFF.

This chain joins TRBV5-8 and TRBJ2-7; 9 bases map to TRBD1. Germline V gene sequence: CDR1 SGHTS, CDR2 YDEGEE. J was trimmed by 2 bases and V by 3 bases; bases with no gene match: 9. CDR3 length: 16 amino acids. CDR3 amino acids: CASSYPPGTGTYEQYF. CDR3 nucleotide sequence: TGTGCCAGCAGCTATCCCCCCGGGACAGGGACCTACGAGCAGTACTTC.

The V gene is TRBV19, the J gene TRBJ1-5; D unresolved. The V end lost 7 bases, the J end lost 4 bases, and 17 bases lay between the germline ends. Germline CDR1 is LNHDA and CDR2 is SQIVND (reference sequence). There are 15 residues in the CDR3. As DNA, the CDR3 is TGTGCCAGTAAGGAGGCCACCCGATTAAATCAGCCCCAGCATTTT. Residues: CASKEATRLNQPQHF.

This CDR3 reads CASGMETGATGELFF. The DNA for the CDR3 is TGTGCCAGTGGAATGGAGACAGGGGCCACCGGGGAGCTGTTTTTT. The V gene is TRBV19, the J gene TRBJ2-2; the match to TRBD1 covers 8 bases. This CDR3 contains 15 residues. Unmatched junction bases numbered 9, after V lost 8 bases and J lost 4 bases. The germline V gene encodes CDR1 LNHDA and CDR2 SQIVND (reference sequence).

The J gene is TRBJ2-1, the V gene TRBV5-1, with TRBD1 matching over 9 bases. The CDR3 contains 17 residues. Trimming removed 6 bases from V and 5 bases from J; junction bases left unmatched: 15. Germline V CDR1 and CDR2: SGHRS, YFSETQ. CDR3 bases: TGCGCCAGCACACAGGAAGCCTCGGGACAGGGTAACAATGAGCAGTTCTTC. This sequence encodes CASTQEASGQGNNEQFF.

The chain links TRBV5-5 to TRBJ1-4; D may be TRBD1 (6 bases). V shed 4 bases and J shed 8 bases, with 18 bases lying between them. This CDR3 comprises 15 residues. From germline, CDR1 is SGHKS and CDR2 YYEKEE (reference sequence). The CDR3 DNA sequence: TGTGCCAGCAGCGCTTCGACAGGTTCTGGGGAAAAACTGTTTTTT. Its translation: CASSASTGSGEKLFF.

V and J are TRBV5-6 and TRBJ2-1, with D maybe TRBD2 (7 bases). CDR1 SGHDT and CDR2 YYEEEE come from the germline V gene. CDR3 length: 16 residues. The V and J ends lost 4 bases and 2 bases respectively, with 16 bases between them. The CDR3 reads CASSRDPGGTYNEQFF. In DNA, the CDR3 is TGTGCCAGCAGCCGAGATCCGGGGGGCACCTACAATGAGCAGTTCTTC. The whole variable domain, filled in from reference TRBV5-6 and TRBJ2-1, reads DAGVTQSPTHLIKTRGQQVTLRCSPKSGHDTVSWYQQALGQGPQFIFQYYEEEERQRGNFPDRFSGHQFPNYSSELNVNALLLGDSALYLCASSRDPGGTYNEQFFGPGTRLTVL.

The rearrangement joins TRBV28 to TRBJ1-5; no reliable D call. V dropped 9 bases and J dropped 0 bases, with 9 bases sitting between them. Germline V gene data show CDR1 as MDHEN and CDR2 as SYDVKM. This CDR3 has 13 amino acids. Here the CDR3 reads CASAGYSNQPQHF. The CDR3 nucleotides are TGTGCCAGTGCGGGGTATAGCAATCAGCCCCAGCATTTT.

This rearrangement joins TRBV28 to TRBJ1-1, with D possibly TRBD1 on 5 matching bases. V was clipped by 8 bases and J by 1 base, with 14 bases between them. Germline assignment: CDR1 MDHEN and CDR2 SYDVKM. This CDR3 contains 14 residues. The CDR3 is CASAPGGWNTEAFF. The CDR3 region has the DNA TGTGCCAGCGCCCCTGGGGGGTGGAACACTGAAGCTTTCTTT.

The chain uses TRBV6-6 and TRBJ2-2; no reliable D call. The CDR3 spans 15 residues. Trimming left V 2 bases short and J 1 base short, with 8 bases between. Germline V CDR1 and CDR2: MNHNY, SVGAGI (reference sequence). CDR3 sequence (DNA): TGTGCCAGCAGTTACGGGCACGGGAACACCGGGGAGCTGTTTTTT. Translating gives CASSYGHGNTGELFF.

V gene TRBV21-1 combines with J gene TRBJ1-1; the table's TRBD1 call for D was not verified on the DNA. TRBV21-1 has pseudogene status. CDR3 length: 14 residues. Here the CDR3 reads CASSGNRGRIEAFF. The CDR3 DNA sequence: TGTGCCAGCAGCGGGAACAGGGGGCGAATTGAAGCTTTCTTT.

V and J are TRBV9 and TRBJ1-4; D is possibly TRBD1 (5 bases). Trimming shortened V by 4 bases and J by 5 bases, and 18 bases separated the two germline ends. The length of the CDR3 is 16 residues. The germline gives CDR1 SGDLS, CDR2 YYNGEE. DNA of the CDR3: TGTGCCAGCAGCTACGGGTTTGGGGCAGGGAATGAAAAACTGTTTTTT. Amino acid sequence: CASSYGFGAGNEKLFF.

The rearrangement uses TRBV5-8 and TRBJ1-1, with no clear D. Trimming took off 3 bases at V and 1 base at J, with 10 bases between the two ends. The CDR3 runs 14 residues. Per the germline V gene, CDR1 is SGHTS and CDR2 is YDEGEE. The CDR3 bases are TGTGCCAGCAGCTCAGAGGGTTGGAACACTGAAGCTTTCTTT. This codes for CASSSEGWNTEAFF.

In DNA, the CDR3 is TGTGCCAGCAGCTTAAAAGTAGCGGGGGCATCCGGGGAGCTGTTTTTT. Residues: CASSLKVAGASGELFF. J is TRBJ2-2 and V is TRBV7-2; TRBD2 matches 9 bases. CDR1 is SGHTA and CDR2 is FQGNSA in the germline V gene. The junction had 7 bases not matched to a gene; V was cut back by 2 bases and J by 6 bases. The CDR3 covers 16 residues. Filled out from reference TRBV7-2 and TRBJ2-2, the complete variable domain reads GAGVSQSPSNKVTEKGKDVELRCDPISGHTALYWYRQSLGQGLEFLIYFQGNSAPDKSGLPSDRFSAERTGGSVSTLTIQRTQQEDSAVYLCASSLKVAGASGELFFGEGSRLTVL.

The chain carries TRBV18 and TRBJ2-7; 9 bases agree with TRBD1. J gave up 5 bases and V 3 bases, and 5 bases lay outside the gene matches. The CDR3 is made up of 14 amino acids. Germline lookup yields CDR1 KGHSH and CDR2 LQKENI. CDR3 region: CASSPPGQGHEQYF. The DNA for the CDR3 is TGTGCCAGCTCACCCCCGGGACAGGGTCACGAGCAGTACTTC.

The chain joins TRBV19 to TRBJ2-3, with D possibly TRBD2 on 5 matching bases. Germline V gene lookup returns CDR1 LNHDA and CDR2 SQIVND (reference sequence). This CDR3 spans 13 amino acids. V lost 8 bases, J lost 4 bases, and 13 bases lay in between. This chain's CDR3 is CASAAGNSDTQYF. The CDR3 nucleotides read TGTGCCAGTGCGGCCGGGAATTCAGATACGCAGTATTTT.

This rearrangement joins TRBV11-3 to TRBJ2-1, with 8 bases fitting TRBD2. CDR1 and CDR2 from the germline V gene are SGHNT and YENEEA. The CDR3 runs 15 residues. The trim removed 4 bases at V and 3 bases at J, leaving 5 bases unmatched. In DNA, the CDR3 is TGTGCCAGCAGCTCCGGGACTAGAGTCTACAATGAGCAGTTCTTC. As protein: CASSSGTRVYNEQFF.